These 22 T cell receptor beta chains originate from one sample sequenced in a study of cytomegalovirus exposure and HLA in healthy donors. The study ran its PCR with 60 Vbeta and 13 Jbeta primers. Repertoires were generated with immunoSEQ multiplex PCR, while TCRdb's copy carries only in-frame clones and drops some. The repertoire has 85,000 to 100,000 clones, over 75% of them found once; the top ten carry under 8%. The specimen sequenced was PBMCs. Receptor source: a man aged 50 to 60 in good health and CMV-seropositive.

The rearrangement joins TRBV7-2 to TRBJ1-2; no definite D call. The V gene lost 1 base and the J gene lost 7 bases, with 10 bases spanning the gap. Germline CDR1 and CDR2: SGHTA and FQGNSA. The CDR3 covers 13 residues. The CDR3 here is CASSLGGIGGYTF. The CDR3 DNA reads as TGTGCCAGCAGCTTAGGCGGGATCGGTGGCTACACCTTC.

Remarks on this clone: Germline and junction disagree at one end, which may indicate a read error. Written as DNA, the CDR3 is TGCAGCGTTGGAGAGAGGACAGTGGACGGCTACCCCTTC. Protein: CSVGERTVDGYPF. This chain uses TRBV29-1 with TRBJ1-2; TRBD1 is a possible D gene (6 bases). The V gene's germline CDR1 is SQVTM and CDR2 ANQGSEA. CDR3 length: 13 residues. Full variable domain (rest looked up from reference TRBV29-1 and TRBJ1-2): SAVISQKPSRDICQRGTSLTIQCQVDSQVTMMFWYRQQPGQSLTLIATANQGSEATYESGFVIDKFPISRPNLTFSTLTVSNMSPEDSSIYLCSVGERTVDGYPFGSGTRLTVV.

The J gene is TRBJ1-5, the V gene TRBV6-6; the D is unclear. There are 12 residues in the CDR3. Germline V lookup: CDR1 MNHNY, CDR2 SVGAGI (reference sequence). V gave up 5 bases and J gave up 5 bases, with 7 bases separating them. CDR3 sequence: CASSTGDQPQHF. CDR3 nucleotides: TGTGCCAGCAGTACGGGAGATCAGCCCCAGCATTTT.

A note on this clone: A read error may account for a junction end that differs from germline. The CDR3 region has the DNA TGTGCCAGCAGTGGAGGACAGGCCGGCAGTCAGCCCCAGAATTTT. This codes for CASSGGQAGSQPQNF. The rearrangement joins TRBV2 to TRBJ1-5, with TRBD1 matching over 7 bases. The length of the CDR3 is 15 residues. The germline gives CDR1 SNHLY, CDR2 FYNNEI.

The V and J genes are TRBV19 and TRBJ2-5; the D gene is possibly TRBD1 (6 bases). V lost 5 bases, J lost 3 bases, and 10 bases lay in between. Germline values: CDR1 LNHDA, CDR2 SQIVND (reference sequence). The CDR3 is 13 amino acids. CDR3 in amino acids: CASSSDREETQYF. Written as DNA, the CDR3 is TGTGCCAGTAGTTCGGACAGAGAAGAGACCCAGTACTTC.

The chain employs TRBV4-2 and TRBJ2-2; D is ambiguous. The CDR3 contains 15 residues. V was trimmed by 5 bases and J by 5 bases, leaving 15 bases between them. CDR1 is LGHNA and CDR2 is YNFKEQ in the germline V gene. CDR3 coding DNA: TGTGCCAGCAGCAGACAAGATCTAACTACCGGGGAGCTGTTTTTT. Protein sequence: CASSRQDLTTGELFF.

This clone was observed a handful of times. This chain uses TRBV19 with TRBJ2-7, with D possibly matching TRBD1 (6 bases). Per the germline V gene, CDR1 is LNHDA and CDR2 is SQIVND (reference sequence). The germline V and J ends were trimmed by 1 base and 6 bases, with 13 bases remaining between them. The CDR3 spans 14 residues. The CDR3 region is CASSIGTAGGEQYF. The DNA of the CDR3 is TGTGCCAGTAGTATAGGGACAGCTGGGGGCGAGCAGTACTTC. Filled out from reference TRBV19 and TRBJ2-7, the complete variable domain reads DGGITQSPKYLFRKEGQNVTLSCEQNLNHDAMYWYRQDPGQGLRLIYYSQIVNDFQKGDIAEGYSVSREKKESFPLTVTSAQKNPTAFYLCASSIGTAGGEQYFGPGTRLTVT.

Note on this clone: This sample also contains other DNA sequences that code for the same CDR3. This chain links TRBV5-6 with TRBJ1-2; unclear D gene. The ends were cut back, 2 bases at V and 6 bases at J, with 8 bases in the middle. The CDR3 totals 12 residues. Per germline, CDR1 SGHDT and CDR2 YYEEEE. Here the CDR3 reads CASSFIEDGYTF. In DNA, the CDR3 is TGTGCCAGCAGCTTTATCGAGGATGGCTACACCTTC. Full variable domain (missing parts from reference TRBV5-6 and TRBJ1-2): DAGVTQSPTHLIKTRGQQVTLRCSPKSGHDTVSWYQQALGQGPQFIFQYYEEEERQRGNFPDRFSGHQFPNYSSELNVNALLLGDSALYLCASSFIEDGYTFGSGTRLTVV.

The table lists this clone with a count of one. The chain uses TRBV4-2 and TRBJ2-3; no reliable D call. CDR3 length equals 15 residues. CDR1 and CDR2 (germline): LGHNA, YNFKEQ. V lost 1 base to trimming and J lost 2 bases, with 10 bases between them. The CDR3: CASSQVLFNTDTQYF. In DNA form, the CDR3 reads TGTGCCAGCAGCCAAGTACTCTTTAACACAGATACGCAGTATTTT.

This clone was recorded a few times. The chain uses TRBV7-2 and TRBJ2-3; tentative D call: TRBD2 (5 bases). The germline gives CDR1 SGHTA, CDR2 FQGNSA. The CDR3 is 13 amino acids. V lost 7 bases to trimming and J lost 4 bases, with 12 bases between them. CDR3 sequence: CASTHPGADTQYF. The DNA for the CDR3 is TGTGCCAGCACCCATCCCGGGGCAGATACGCAGTATTTT.

The chain carries TRBV30 and TRBJ2-5, with a possible D match to TRBD1 (6 bases). Trimming removed 3 bases from V and 2 bases from J, with 16 bases in between. CDR1 and CDR2 (germline): GTSNPN, SVGIG (reference sequence). CDR3 length: 15 residues. Written as DNA, the CDR3 is TGTGCCTGGAGCACCGGGACAAGTGGACAAGAGACCCAGTACTTC. Translated, it gives CAWSTGTSGQETQYF. Based on the CDR3 plus reference TRBV30 and TRBJ2-5, the full variable domain is SQTIHQWPATLVQPVGSPLSLECTVEGTSNPNLYWYRQAAGRGLQLLFYSVGIGQISSEVPQNLSASRPQDRQFILSSKKLLLSDSGFYLCAWSTGTSGQETQYFGPGTRLLVL.

J is TRBJ2-1 and V is TRBV27; D is possibly TRBD2 (6 bases). In germline, CDR1 is MNHEY, CDR2 SMNVEV (reference sequence). V lost 3 bases and J 7 bases, leaving 10 bases between the germline ends. The CDR3 spans 13 residues. The CDR3 loop reads CASSFGTSNEQFF. CDR3 nucleotides: TGTGCCAGCAGTTTCGGGACTTCGAATGAGCAGTTCTTC.

This clone was observed a few times. This rearrangement joins TRBV10-3 to TRBJ2-2; tentatively, D is TRBD2 (5 bases). The V end was cut by 0 bases, the J end by 7 bases, with 9 bases between. Germline assignment: CDR1 ENHRY and CDR2 SYGVKD. The CDR3 totals 14 residues. The CDR3 is CAISESLAVGELFF. For the CDR3, the DNA is TGTGCCATCAGTGAGTCGCTAGCTGTCGGGGAGCTGTTTTTT.

The V call is TRBV4-2, the J call TRBJ2-7; 8 positions match TRBD1. V gave up 0 bases and J gave up 4 bases; unmatched junction bases: 8. CDR3 length equals 16 residues. Germline V gene sequence: CDR1 LGHNA, CDR2 YNFKEQ. The CDR3 DNA reads as TGTGCCAGCAGCCAAGATAGGGAGACAGGGGTTTACGAGCAGTACTTC. Translating it yields CASSQDRETGVYEQYF.

This clone was counted a few times. The V gene is TRBV28, the J gene TRBJ1-2; TRBD1 matches at 8 bases. Germline V gene data show CDR1 as MDHEN and CDR2 as SYDVKM. The CDR3 has 14 residues. The J segment lost 3 bases and the V segment lost 7 bases, leaving 7 bases of the junction unmatched. The CDR3 is CASNPDRDYYGYTF. The CDR3 DNA is TGTGCCAGCAATCCGGACAGGGATTACTATGGCTACACCTTC.

The DNA of the CDR3 is TGTGCCAGCTCGGAGGGCCCTGGGGAGACCCAGTACTTC. Its translation: CASSEGPGETQYF. The V gene is TRBV6-1, the J gene TRBJ2-5; D is possibly TRBD2 (6 bases). CDR3 length: 13 amino acids. The germline CDR1 and CDR2 sequences are MNHNS and SASEGT. V was clipped by 8 bases and J by 5 bases, with 15 bases between them.

The chain joins TRBV5-1 to TRBJ2-7, with a weak D call TRBD1 (7 bases). Trimming shortened V by 3 bases and J by 1 base, and 17 bases separated the two germline ends. Germline V gene sequence: CDR1 SGHRS, CDR2 YFSETQ. The CDR3 length is 16 residues. The CDR3 DNA sequence: TGCGCCAGCAGCTCGGGGGACAGCGGTGGGTCCTACGAGCAGTACTTC. Translation: CASSSGDSGGSYEQYF.

This sequence joins TRBV27 and TRBJ2-1, with D possibly being TRBD1 (5 bases). Trimming pared 2 bases from V and 14 bases from J, leaving 13 bases between. Germline loops: CDR1 MNHEY, CDR2 SMNVEV (reference sequence). The CDR3 is made up of 12 amino acids. CDR3 protein: CASSLQGNAEFF. CDR3 nucleotides: TGTGCCAGCAGTTTACAGGGAAATGCTGAGTTCTTC.

This clone was seen a handful of times. The chain has TRBV4-1 and TRBJ1-5; tentatively, D is TRBD1 (6 bases). Germline V CDR1 and CDR2: MGHRA, YSYEKL. V was clipped by 3 bases and J by 6 bases, with 9 bases between them. The CDR3 length is 13 residues. Written as DNA, the CDR3 is TGCGCCAGCAGCCACGGACAGAGTCAGCCCCAGCATTTT. Translated, it gives CASSHGQSQPQHF.

The J gene is TRBJ2-7, the V gene TRBV7-7, with TRBD1 matching over 9 bases. J was trimmed by 1 base and V by 4 bases; bases with no gene match: 2. This CDR3 has 14 residues. Germline-derived CDR1 and CDR2 are SSHAT and FNYEAQ (reference sequence). The DNA of the CDR3 is TGTGCCAGCAGCTCCGGGACAGGGTCCTACGAGCAGTACTTC. Translated: CASSSGTGSYEQYF. Combining the CDR3 with reference TRBV7-7 and TRBJ2-7 gives the whole variable domain GAGVSQSPRYKVTKRGQDVTLRCDPISSHATLYWYQQALGQGPEFLTYFNYEAQPDKSGLPSDRFSAERPEGSISTLTIQRTEQRDSAMYRCASSSGTGSYEQYFGPGTRLTVT.

This clone was recorded only once. The rearrangement uses TRBV25-1 and TRBJ1-2, with D perhaps matching TRBD1 (5 bases). From germline, CDR1 is MGHDK and CDR2 SYGVNS. The CDR3 is made up of 12 amino acids. Trimming removed 5 bases from V and 8 bases from J, with 12 bases in between. Here the CDR3 DNA reads TGTGCCAGCAGTAATCAGGGTGAGGGCTACACCTTC. The encoded protein is CASSNQGEGYTF.

This clone showed up just a few times. This chain links TRBV6-1 with TRBJ2-3; 8 nucleotides align to TRBD1. Per germline, CDR1 MNHNS and CDR2 SASEGT. The CDR3 runs to 13 residues. The V segment lost 8 bases and the J segment 2 bases; nucleotides outside the gene matches: 3. The CDR3 is CASHQGATDTQYF. The CDR3 coding sequence is TGTGCCAGCCATCAGGGGGCCACAGATACGCAGTATTTT.